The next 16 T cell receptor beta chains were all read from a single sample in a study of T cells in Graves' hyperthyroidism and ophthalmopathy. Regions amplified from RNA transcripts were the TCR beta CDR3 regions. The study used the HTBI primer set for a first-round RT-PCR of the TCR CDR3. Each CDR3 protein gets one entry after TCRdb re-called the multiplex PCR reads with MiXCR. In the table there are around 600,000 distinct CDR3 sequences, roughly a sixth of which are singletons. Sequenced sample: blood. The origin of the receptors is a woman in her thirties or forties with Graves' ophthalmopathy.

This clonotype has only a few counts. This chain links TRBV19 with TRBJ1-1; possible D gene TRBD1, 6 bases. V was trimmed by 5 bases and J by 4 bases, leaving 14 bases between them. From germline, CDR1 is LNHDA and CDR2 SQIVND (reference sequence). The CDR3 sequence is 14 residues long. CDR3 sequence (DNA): TGTGCCAGTAGTTCCGGGAGGGGGGGCACTGAAGCTTTCTTT. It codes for CASSSGRGGTEAFF.

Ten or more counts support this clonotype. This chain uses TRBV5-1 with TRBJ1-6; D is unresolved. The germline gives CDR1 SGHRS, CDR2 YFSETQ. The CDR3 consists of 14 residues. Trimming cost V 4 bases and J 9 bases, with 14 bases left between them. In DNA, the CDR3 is TGCGCCAGCAGCGCGACCCAAGAAGGTTCACCCCTCCACTTT. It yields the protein CASSATQEGSPLHF.

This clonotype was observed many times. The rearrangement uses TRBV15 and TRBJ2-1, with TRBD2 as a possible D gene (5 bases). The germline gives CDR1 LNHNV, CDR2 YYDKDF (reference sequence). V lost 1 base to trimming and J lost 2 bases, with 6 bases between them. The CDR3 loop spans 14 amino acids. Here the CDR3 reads CATSRAGTYNEQFF. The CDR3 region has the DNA TGTGCCACCAGCAGAGCCGGGACCTACAATGAGCAGTTCTTC.

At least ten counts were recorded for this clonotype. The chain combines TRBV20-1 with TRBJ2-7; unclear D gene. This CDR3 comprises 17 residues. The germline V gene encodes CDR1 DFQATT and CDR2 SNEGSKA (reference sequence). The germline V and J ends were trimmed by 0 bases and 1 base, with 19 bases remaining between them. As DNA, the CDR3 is TGCAGTGCTAGAGATTTGGGTCGGAGCGCATCATCCTACGAGCAGTACTTC. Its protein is CSARDLGRSASSYEQYF.

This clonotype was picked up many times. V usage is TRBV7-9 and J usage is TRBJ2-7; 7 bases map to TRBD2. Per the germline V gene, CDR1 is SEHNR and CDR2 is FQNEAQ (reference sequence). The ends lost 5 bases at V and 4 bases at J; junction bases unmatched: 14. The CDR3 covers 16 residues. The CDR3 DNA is TGTGCCAGCAGCCCCGTGCGCGGGAGTCTTACTTACGAGCAGTACTTC. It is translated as CASSPVRGSLTYEQYF.

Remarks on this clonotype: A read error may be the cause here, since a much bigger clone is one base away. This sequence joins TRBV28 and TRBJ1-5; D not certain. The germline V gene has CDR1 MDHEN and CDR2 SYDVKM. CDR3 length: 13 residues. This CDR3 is CASKQFVDQLQHF. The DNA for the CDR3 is TGTGCCAGCAAGCAGTTTGTGGATCAGCTCCAGCATTTT.

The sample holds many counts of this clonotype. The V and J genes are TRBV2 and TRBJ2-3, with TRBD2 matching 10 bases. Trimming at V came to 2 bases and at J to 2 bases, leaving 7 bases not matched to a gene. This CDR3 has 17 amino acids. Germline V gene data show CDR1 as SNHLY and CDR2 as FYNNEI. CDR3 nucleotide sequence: TGTGCCAGCAGTGAACTTTCTAGCGGGGGATCCACAGATACGCAGTATTTT. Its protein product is CASSELSSGGSTDTQYF.

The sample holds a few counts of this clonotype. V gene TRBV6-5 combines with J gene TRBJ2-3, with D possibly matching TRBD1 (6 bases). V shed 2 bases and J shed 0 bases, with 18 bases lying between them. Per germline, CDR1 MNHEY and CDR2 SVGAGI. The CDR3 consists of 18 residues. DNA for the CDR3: TGTGCCAGCAGTTACCTGACTCAGACAGGCTCGAGCACAGATACGCAGTATTTT. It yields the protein CASSYLTQTGSSTDTQYF.

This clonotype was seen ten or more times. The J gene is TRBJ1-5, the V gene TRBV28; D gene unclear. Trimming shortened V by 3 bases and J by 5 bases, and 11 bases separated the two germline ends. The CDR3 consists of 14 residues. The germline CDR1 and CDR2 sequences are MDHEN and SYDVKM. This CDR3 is CASSLVADYQPQHF. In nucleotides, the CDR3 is TGTGCCAGCAGTTTGGTGGCAGATTATCAGCCCCAGCATTTT. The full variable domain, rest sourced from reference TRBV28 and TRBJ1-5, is DVKVTQSSRYLVKRTGEKVFLECVQDMDHENMFWYRQDPGLGLRLIYFSYDVKMKEKGDIPEGYSVSREKKERFSLILESASTNQTSMYLCASSLVADYQPQHFGDGTRLSIL.

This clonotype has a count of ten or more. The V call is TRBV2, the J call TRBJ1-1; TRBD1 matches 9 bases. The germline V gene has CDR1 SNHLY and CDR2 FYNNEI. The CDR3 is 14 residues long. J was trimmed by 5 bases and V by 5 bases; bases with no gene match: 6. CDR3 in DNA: TGTGCCAGCAGTACGACAGGGGGTAGGACTGAAGCTTTCTTT. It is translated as CASSTTGGRTEAFF. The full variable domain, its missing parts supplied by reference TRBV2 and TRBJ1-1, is EPEVTQTPSHQVTQMGQEVILRCVPISNHLYFYWYRQILGQKVEFLVSFYNNEISEKSEIFDDQFSVERPDGSNFTLKIRSTKLEDSAMYFCASSTTGGRTEAFFGQGTRLTVV.

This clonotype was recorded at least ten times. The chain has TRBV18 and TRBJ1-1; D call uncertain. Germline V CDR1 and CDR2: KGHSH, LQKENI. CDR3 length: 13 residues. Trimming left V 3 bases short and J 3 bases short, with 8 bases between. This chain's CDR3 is CASSPDEDTEAFF. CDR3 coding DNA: TGTGCCAGCTCACCCGACGAGGACACTGAAGCTTTCTTT.

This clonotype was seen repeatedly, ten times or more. The CDR3 coding sequence is TGTGCCAGCTCTCCCCTAGACAGTAACGGCTACACCTTC. It yields the protein CASSPLDSNGYTF. The chain carries TRBV18 and TRBJ1-2, with TRBD1 as a possible D gene (5 bases). V was clipped by 6 bases and J by 8 bases, with 16 bases between them. Per germline, CDR1 KGHSH and CDR2 LQKENI. The CDR3 runs 13 residues.

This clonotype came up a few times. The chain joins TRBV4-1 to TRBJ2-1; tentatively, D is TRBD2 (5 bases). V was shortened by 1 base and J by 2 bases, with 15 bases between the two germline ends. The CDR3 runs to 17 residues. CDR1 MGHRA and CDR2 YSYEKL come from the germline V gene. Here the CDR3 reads CASSQAYRGSPYNEQFF. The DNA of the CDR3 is TGCGCCAGCAGCCAAGCTTATCGAGGGTCTCCCTACAATGAGCAGTTCTTC.

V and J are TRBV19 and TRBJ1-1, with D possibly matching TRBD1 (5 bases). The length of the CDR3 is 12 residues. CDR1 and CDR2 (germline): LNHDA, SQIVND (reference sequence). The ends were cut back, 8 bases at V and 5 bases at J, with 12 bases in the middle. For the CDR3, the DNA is TGTGCCAGTTGTCTTACAGGAACTGAAGCTTTCTTT. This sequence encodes CASCLTGTEAFF.

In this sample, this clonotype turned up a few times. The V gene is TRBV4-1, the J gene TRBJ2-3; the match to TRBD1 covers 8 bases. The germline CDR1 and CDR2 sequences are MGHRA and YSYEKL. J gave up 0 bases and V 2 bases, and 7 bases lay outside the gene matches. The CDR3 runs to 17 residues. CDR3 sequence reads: CASSQTTQGASTDTQYF. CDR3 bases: TGCGCCAGCAGCCAAACTACTCAGGGGGCAAGCACAGATACGCAGTATTTT.

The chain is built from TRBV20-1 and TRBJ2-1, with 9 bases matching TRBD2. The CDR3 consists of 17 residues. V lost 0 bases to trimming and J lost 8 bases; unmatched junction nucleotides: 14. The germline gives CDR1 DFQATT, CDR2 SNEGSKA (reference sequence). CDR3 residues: CSARDLRRREGRDEQFF. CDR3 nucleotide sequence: TGCAGTGCTAGAGATCTAAGAAGGCGGGAGGGCCGCGATGAGCAGTTCTTC.